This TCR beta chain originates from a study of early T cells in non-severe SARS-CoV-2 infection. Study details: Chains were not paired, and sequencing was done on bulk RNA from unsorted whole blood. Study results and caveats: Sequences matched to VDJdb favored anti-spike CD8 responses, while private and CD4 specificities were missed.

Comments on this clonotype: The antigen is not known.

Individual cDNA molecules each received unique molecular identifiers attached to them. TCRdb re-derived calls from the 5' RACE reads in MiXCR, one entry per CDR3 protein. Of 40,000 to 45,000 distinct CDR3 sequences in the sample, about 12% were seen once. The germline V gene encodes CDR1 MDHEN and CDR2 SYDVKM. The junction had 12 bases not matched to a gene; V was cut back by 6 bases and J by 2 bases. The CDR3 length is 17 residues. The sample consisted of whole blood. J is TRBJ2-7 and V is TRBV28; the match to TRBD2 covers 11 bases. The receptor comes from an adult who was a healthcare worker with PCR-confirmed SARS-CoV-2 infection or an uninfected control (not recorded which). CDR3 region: CASRKTSGKFNTYEQYF. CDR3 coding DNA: TGTGCCAGCAGGAAGACTAGCGGGAAGTTTAACACCTACGAGCAGTACTTC.